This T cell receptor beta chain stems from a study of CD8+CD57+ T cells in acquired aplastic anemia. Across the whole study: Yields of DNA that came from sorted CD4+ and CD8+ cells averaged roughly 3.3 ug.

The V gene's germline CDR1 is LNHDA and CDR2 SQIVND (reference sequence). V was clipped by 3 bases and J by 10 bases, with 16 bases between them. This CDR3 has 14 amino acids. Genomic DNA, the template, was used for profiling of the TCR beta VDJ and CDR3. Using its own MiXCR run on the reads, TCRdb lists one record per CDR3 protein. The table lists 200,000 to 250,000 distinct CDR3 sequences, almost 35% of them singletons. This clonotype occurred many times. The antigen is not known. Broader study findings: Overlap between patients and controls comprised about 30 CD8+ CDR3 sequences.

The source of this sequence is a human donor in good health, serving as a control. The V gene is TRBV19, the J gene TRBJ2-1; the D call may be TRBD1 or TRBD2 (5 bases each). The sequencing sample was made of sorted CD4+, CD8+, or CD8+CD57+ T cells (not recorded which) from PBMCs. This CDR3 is CASSINRWGWEQFF. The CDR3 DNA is TGTGCCAGTAGTATTAATCGTTGGGGGTGGGAGCAGTTCTTC. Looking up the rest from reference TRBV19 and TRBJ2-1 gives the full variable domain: DGGITQSPKYLFRKEGQNVTLSCEQNLNHDAMYWYRQDPGQGLRLIYYSQIVNDFQKGDIAEGYSVSREKKESFPLTVTSAQKNPTAFYLCASSINRWGWEQFFGPGTRLTVL.